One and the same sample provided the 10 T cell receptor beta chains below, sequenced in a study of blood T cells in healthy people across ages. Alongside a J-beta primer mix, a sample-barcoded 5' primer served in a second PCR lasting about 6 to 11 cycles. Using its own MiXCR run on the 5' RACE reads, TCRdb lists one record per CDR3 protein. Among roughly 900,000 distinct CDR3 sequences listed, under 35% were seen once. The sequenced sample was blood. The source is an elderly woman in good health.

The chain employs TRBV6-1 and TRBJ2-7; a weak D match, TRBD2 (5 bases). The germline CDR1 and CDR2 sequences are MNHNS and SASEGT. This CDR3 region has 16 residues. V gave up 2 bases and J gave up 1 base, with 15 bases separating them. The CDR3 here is CASSESGVSASYEQYF. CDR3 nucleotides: TGTGCCAGCAGTGAATCTGGTGTTAGCGCTTCCTACGAGCAGTACTTC.

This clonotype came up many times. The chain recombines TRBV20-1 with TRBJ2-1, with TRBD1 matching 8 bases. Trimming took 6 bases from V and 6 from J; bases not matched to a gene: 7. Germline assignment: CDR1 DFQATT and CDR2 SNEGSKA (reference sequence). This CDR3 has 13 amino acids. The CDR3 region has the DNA TGCAGTGCCCGGTCGACAGGGGTCAATGAGCAGTTCTTC. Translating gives CSARSTGVNEQFF.

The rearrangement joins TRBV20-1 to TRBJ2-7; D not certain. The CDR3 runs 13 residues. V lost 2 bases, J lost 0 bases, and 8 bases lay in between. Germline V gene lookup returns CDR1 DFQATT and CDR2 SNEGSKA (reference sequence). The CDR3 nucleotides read TGCAGTGCTAGATTTGGCAGCTCCTACGAGCAGTACTTC. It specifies CSARFGSSYEQYF.

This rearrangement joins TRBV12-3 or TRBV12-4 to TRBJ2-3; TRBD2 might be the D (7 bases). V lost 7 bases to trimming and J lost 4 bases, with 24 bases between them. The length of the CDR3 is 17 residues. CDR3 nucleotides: TGTGCCAGCACCAACAGCCTGAAGGGGGGGATTCCAGATACGCAGTATTTT. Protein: CASTNSLKGGIPDTQYF.

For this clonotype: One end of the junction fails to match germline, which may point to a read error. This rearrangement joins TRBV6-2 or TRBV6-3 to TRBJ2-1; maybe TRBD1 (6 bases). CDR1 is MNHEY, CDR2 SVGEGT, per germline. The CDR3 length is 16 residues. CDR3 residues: CVSRKSGQRAANEQFF. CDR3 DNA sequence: TGTGTCAGCAGAAAATCAGGACAGCGAGCTGCCAATGAGCAGTTCTTC.

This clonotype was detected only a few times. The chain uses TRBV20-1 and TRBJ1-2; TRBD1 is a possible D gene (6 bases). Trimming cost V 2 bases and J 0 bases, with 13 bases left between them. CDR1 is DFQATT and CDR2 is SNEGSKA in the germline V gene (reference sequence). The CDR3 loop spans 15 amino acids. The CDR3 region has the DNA TGCAGTGCTAGACTCGACAGGCCCTCTAACTATGGCTACACCTTC. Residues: CSARLDRPSNYGYTF.

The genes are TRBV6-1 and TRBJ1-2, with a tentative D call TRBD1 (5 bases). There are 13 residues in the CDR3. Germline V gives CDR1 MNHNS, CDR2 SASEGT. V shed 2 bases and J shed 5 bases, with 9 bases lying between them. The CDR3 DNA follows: TGTGCCAGCAGTGAACCCGACAGTTATGGCTACACCTTC. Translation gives CASSEPDSYGYTF.

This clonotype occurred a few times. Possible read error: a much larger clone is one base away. CDR3 residues: CASEGGEGYNEQFF. CDR3 in DNA: TGTGCCAGCGAGGGCGGGGAGGGGTACAATGAGCAGTTCTTC. The rearrangement joins TRBV12-3 or TRBV12-4 to TRBJ2-1; 7 nucleotides match TRBD2. This CDR3 has 14 amino acids. The trim removed 8 bases at V and 4 bases at J, leaving 8 bases unmatched.

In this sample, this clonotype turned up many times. CDR3 in amino acids: CASSARQGFSYGYTF. CDR3 nucleotides: TGCGCCAGCAGTGCCCGACAGGGTTTCTCCTATGGCTACACCTTC. V usage is TRBV10-1 and J usage is TRBJ1-2, with 7 bases fitting TRBD1. CDR3 length equals 15 residues. Germline V gene lookup returns CDR1 WNHNN and CDR2 SYGVQD (reference sequence). The ends lost 4 bases at V and 4 bases at J; junction bases unmatched: 9.

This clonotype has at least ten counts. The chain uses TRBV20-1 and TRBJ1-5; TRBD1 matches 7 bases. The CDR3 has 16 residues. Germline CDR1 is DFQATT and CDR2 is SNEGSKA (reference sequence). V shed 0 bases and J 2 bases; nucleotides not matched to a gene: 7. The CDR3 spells CSARDTYRGRNQPQHF. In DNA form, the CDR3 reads TGCAGTGCTAGAGACACCTACAGGGGCCGCAATCAGCCCCAGCATTTT.